Listed below are T cell receptor beta chains from one sample, sequenced in a study of blood T cell repertoires in COVID-19. Repertoires were generated with immunoSEQ multiplex PCR, while TCRdb's copy carries only in-frame clones and drops some. The table shows about 270,000 clones, with roughly 86% occurring only once. Input material: peripheral blood. These receptors were collected from a middle-aged man with active or convalescent COVID-19. CDR3s include the opening cysteine and the closing phenylalanine or tryptophan. Each record gives: V gene, CDR3 protein.

TRBV5-6 CASSLGARNEQFF
TRBV5-1 CASSSTGTDTEAFF
TRBV6-5 CASSPSPGDYNEQFF
TRBV5-5 CASSLRDSEQYF
TRBV4-2 CASSQLYGTGSNEQFF
TRBV11-3 CASSLGTGTSSIEQYF
TRBV18 CASSPFSMGEGTDTQYF
TRBV2 CASSAHEDSNQPQHF
TRBV27 CASSDLPGTGAYEQYF
TRBV5-1 CASSSEGGNTIYF
TRBV4-2 CASSQDVSYEQYF
TRBV5-1 CASSPGTANQPQHF
TRBV29-1 CSVESREGRTDTQYF
TRBV11-3 CASSPPSGSYEQYF
TRBV6-5 CASSTADVGYGYTF
TRBV13 CASSAGTGGADGYTF
TRBV11-3 CASSLLLTGGRGNTEAFF
TRBV28 CASRPGGNTGELFF
TRBV9 CASSVSGLASIPSF
TRBV10-3 CAMGGISGNTIYF
TRBV5-4 CASSWDRGLEKLFF
TRBV3-1/TRBV3-2 CASSQTTDTQYF
TRBV14 CASSWTSDEQYF
TRBV3-1/TRBV3-2 CASSHRGLAGGGEQFF
TRBV19 CASSVRGTNEKLFF
TRBV7-6 CASSLMQGMGQPQHF
TRBV5-1 CASSPSTGDRDEQFF
TRBV7-2 CASSLGQVTNRNTIYF
TRBV7-3 CASSSNRRSPLHF
TRBV30 CAWSEISSYNSPLHF
TRBV30 CAWSSQDNQPQHF
TRBV6-4 CASSDGGGTGPVEQFF
TRBV6-5 CASTRGRPPEAFF
TRBV5-1 CASSLSGWNTEAFF
TRBV24-1 CATRGGLTDTQYF
TRBV6-6 CASSSGIAGNTIYF
TRBV2 CASSDDRGVNQPQHF
TRBV6-5 CASGPQGGDSPLHF
TRBV14 CASSVQLTGTDTQYF
TRBV2 CASRTPGQGNQPQHF
TRBV7-2 CASSPFQGGHNEQFF
TRBV5-5 CASSSHEGTGAVRKDTQYF
TRBV11-3 CASSPPGLGPPDTQYF
TRBV5-5 CASSFSSWASYEQYF